The TCR beta chain under discussion was sequenced for a study of blood T cell repertoires in COVID-19. The wider study: Sites across the United States, Italy and Spain contributed samples from acute and convalescent COVID-19. T cells, B-cell-depleted T cells, or PBMCs provided the cDNA or gDNA that served as material.

The count of this clone is one. As originally analysed: Amplification from reference gene primers served as the basis for estimated nucleated cell counts. Produced via immunoSEQ multiplex PCR; TCRdb's table is partial and in-frame only. The V and J calls and clone size were taken over from that table, and D and trimming were inferred from the DNA. This repertoire shows tens of thousands of clones, around 80% found once; its top ten account for 16%. Germline V CDR1 and CDR2: SNHLY, FYNNEI. The CDR3 sequence is 15 residues long. The ends lost 9 bases at V and 7 bases at J; junction bases unmatched: 13. Sequencing used peripheral blood. The sequence derives from a man aged 65-85 years with acute or convalescent COVID-19. The chain combines TRBV2 with TRBJ1-4; 8 nucleotides agree with TRBD1. The DNA for the CDR3 is TGTGCCAGTAAGAAACAGACAGGGGTTAGTGAAAAACTGTTTTTT. It specifies CASKKQTGVSEKLFF.